This T cell receptor (beta chain) was obtained from a study of blood T cell repertoires in COVID-19. Original processing methods: Amplified reference gene primers provided the basis for estimating nucleated cell counts. Here immunoSEQ multiplex PCR was the method, and the copy in TCRdb shows in-frame clones only, minus some. From that table come the V and J calls and clone size; the DNA was used to work out D and trimming. This table has under 150,000 clones, 75% to 80% appearing once. The V end was cut by 2 bases, the J end by 0 bases, with 12 bases between. This CDR3 contains 16 residues. Participants were aged roughly 18 to 90 years, lived in roughly 23 US areas, and enrolled virtually.

This clonotype originated in a woman in her forties or fifties who had recovered from COVID-19. The chain carries TRBV23-1 and TRBJ2-3; the D gene is possibly TRBD2 (6 bases). TRBV23-1 falls under the ORF class, with uncertain function. Sequenced sample: PBMCs or T cells enriched from blood (not recorded which). In DNA, the CDR3 is TGCGCCAGCAGTCAAGGGCTGGGGGGTAGCACAGATACGCAGTATTTT. This encodes CASSQGLGGSTDTQYF.